The rows below give T cell receptor beta chains drawn from one sample of a study of shared clonotypes between healthy human individuals. Only in-frame clones appear in the TCRdb table, and some are missing; sequencing was by immunoSEQ multiplex PCR. This sample yields some 300,000 clones, of which 70% to 75% are seen a single time; 10% belongs to the top ten. Input material: memory CD4+ T cells sorted from blood. The receptors shown here come from a man aged 25 to 45 in good health. The CDR3 runs from the conserved cysteine through the conserved F or W. Fields, in order: clone size, V gene, CDR3 protein. Size tells how often a clone was seen (once, few, many) or the class of an expanded clone, and some rows leave it out.

clone size: few
V gene: TRBV2
CDR3 protein: CASSVGGQETQYF

clone size: -
V gene: TRBV5-6
CDR3 protein: CASSLDGQGLYEQYF

clone size: -
V gene: TRBV28
CDR3 protein: CASRATGGRETQYF

clone size: -
V gene: TRBV7-7
CDR3 protein: CASSPGWTSDEQFF

clone size: -
V gene: TRBV2
CDR3 protein: CASIWETDTQYF

clone size: -
V gene: TRBV27
CDR3 protein: CASREVGGSLGEQYF

clone size: -
V gene: TRBV5-1
CDR3 protein: CASSLALGSEAFF

clone size: -
V gene: TRBV7-9
CDR3 protein: CASSSRLAGSSYEQYF

clone size: -
V gene: TRBV4-3
CDR3 protein: CASSPRDSITDTQYF

clone size: -
V gene: TRBV5-1
CDR3 protein: CASSLFGSNEQFF

clone size: -
V gene: TRBV19
CDR3 protein: CASSLLHQPQHF

clone size: -
V gene: TRBV2
CDR3 protein: CASSRGINYGYTF

clone size: -
V gene: TRBV7-2
CDR3 protein: CASSLGGVSNTEAFF

clone size: -
V gene: TRBV21-1
CDR3 protein: CASSNLPGQTPNTEAFF

clone size: few
V gene: TRBV28
CDR3 protein: CASTRGDRNEQFF

clone size: -
V gene: TRBV5-4
CDR3 protein: CASSSDILGGYTF

clone size: -
V gene: TRBV5-1
CDR3 protein: CASSSGGLAGGETQYF

clone size: few
V gene: TRBV29-1
CDR3 protein: CSVEPTPNSQYF

clone size: -
V gene: TRBV6-1
CDR3 protein: CASSWRTGVEKLFF

clone size: -
V gene: TRBV30
CDR3 protein: CAWGGNYGYTF

clone size: -
V gene: TRBV15
CDR3 protein: CATSRDRADYLTSTDTQYF

clone size: -
V gene: TRBV28
CDR3 protein: CASSLWSPSDEKLFF

clone size: -
V gene: TRBV7-2
CDR3 protein: CASSLHNRGFQPQHF

clone size: few
V gene: TRBV12-5
CDR3 protein: CASGLVSGQGTYEQYF

clone size: -
V gene: TRBV2
CDR3 protein: CASSVNEQFF

clone size: once
V gene: TRBV5-1
CDR3 protein: CASSWGLATSYEQYF

clone size: -
V gene: TRBV5-1
CDR3 protein: CASSAGGFDYGYTF

clone size: -
V gene: TRBV10-3
CDR3 protein: CAISGLQGGEQYF

clone size: -
V gene: TRBV5-1
CDR3 protein: CASSPGGTSNQPQHF

clone size: once
V gene: TRBV5-1
CDR3 protein: CASSLRLSSYNEQFF

clone size: -
V gene: TRBV10-1
CDR3 protein: CASSENLGNEQFF